These 25 T cell receptor beta chains were sequenced from one sample in a study of T-cell memory formation after mild COVID-19. TCRdb reprocessed the 5' RACE reads via MiXCR and lists one record per CDR3 protein. This table has 110,000 to 150,000 distinct CDR3 sequences, 13% to 15% appearing once. Sequenced input: PBMCs or a T cell subset sorted from them (not recorded which). The receptors derive from an adult woman who had mild COVID-19 (a few samples of this study predate the infection). Cell type and time point are not known.

This clonotype showed up just a few times. This rearrangement joins TRBV6-6 to TRBJ2-3; the match to TRBD2 covers 11 bases. Germline V lookup: CDR1 MNHNY, CDR2 SVGAGI (reference sequence). The V gene end was trimmed by 5 bases and the J gene end by 5 bases; junction bases not matched to a gene: 6. The CDR3 sequence is 15 residues long. CDR3 loop: CASSMTSGMVDTQYF. The CDR3 bases are TGTGCCAGCAGTATGACTAGCGGGATGGTAGATACGCAGTATTTT.

This clonotype was observed a few times. The chain links TRBV11-3 to TRBJ1-1; D call uncertain. The CDR3 is made up of 12 amino acids. The V and J ends lost 2 bases and 6 bases respectively, with 7 bases between them. Germline V gene data show CDR1 as SGHNT and CDR2 as YENEEA. The CDR3 DNA reads as TGTGCCAGCAGCTTAAACGGCGCTGAAGCTTTCTTT. Protein product: CASSLNGAEAFF.

The V gene is TRBV5-4, the J gene TRBJ2-7, with TRBD2 as a possible D gene (6 bases). There are 15 residues in the CDR3. Trimming left V 2 bases short and J 3 bases short, with 15 bases between. The germline V gene encodes CDR1 SGHNT and CDR2 YYREEE (reference sequence). The CDR3 sequence is CASSLTGDRGYEQYF. The CDR3 DNA follows: TGTGCCAGCAGCTTAACGGGGGACCGTGGCTACGAGCAGTACTTC.

This clonotype came up a few times. The rearrangement joins TRBV7-6 to TRBJ2-2; weak D call: TRBD2 (6 bases). Germline lookup yields CDR1 SGHVS and CDR2 FNYEAQ. CDR3 size: 15 residues. V was cut by 1 base and J by 1 base, with 7 bases left in between. The CDR3 loop is CASSLGLGNTGELFF. As DNA, the CDR3 is TGTGCCAGCAGCTTAGGACTAGGGAACACCGGGGAGCTGTTTTTT.

This clonotype has a handful of counts. The rearrangement joins TRBV7-6 to TRBJ2-5; 8 bases are shared with TRBD2. The germline CDR1 and CDR2 sequences are SGHVS and FNYEAQ. Trimming removed 5 bases from V and 5 bases from J; junction bases left unmatched: 10. CDR3 length: 15 residues. CDR3 protein: CASSPEAGGGETQYF. The CDR3, as DNA: TGTGCCAGCAGCCCCGAGGCGGGGGGCGGTGAGACCCAGTACTTC.

This clonotype has only a few counts. The chain employs TRBV11-2 and TRBJ2-5; the match to TRBD2 covers 13 bases. The CDR3 runs 18 residues. Germline V gene data show CDR1 as SGHAT and CDR2 as FQNNGV. V shed 5 bases, J shed 5 bases, and the junction held 14 bases outside the gene matches. CDR3 bases: TGTGCCAGCAGCAACCTTATGGGGACTAGCGGGGAACGGGAGACCCAGTACTTC. This codes for CASSNLMGTSGERETQYF.

V is TRBV20-1 and J is TRBJ2-7; TRBD1 is a possible D gene (5 bases). Per the germline V gene, CDR1 is DFQATT and CDR2 is SNEGSKA (reference sequence). The length of the CDR3 is 13 residues. V was clipped by 1 base and J by 4 bases, with 11 bases between them. CDR3 amino acids: CSARVSRTYEQYF. Here the CDR3 DNA reads TGCAGTGCTAGAGTATCCAGGACATACGAGCAGTACTTC.

The CDR3 region has the DNA TGTGCCAGCAGTGAAGTTGGCGGGAACACTGAAGCTTTCTTT. Protein sequence: CASSEVGGNTEAFF. This chain links TRBV2 with TRBJ1-1; D unclear. This CDR3 is 14 amino acids long. V was trimmed by 1 base and J by 1 base, leaving 7 bases between them. Germline CDR1 reads SNHLY; CDR2 reads FYNNEI. The variable domain in full, with the rest retrieved from reference TRBV2 and TRBJ1-1, is EPEVTQTPSHQVTQMGQEVILRCVPISNHLYFYWYRQILGQKVEFLVSFYNNEISEKSEIFDDQFSVERPDGSNFTLKIRSTKLEDSAMYFCASSEVGGNTEAFFGQGTRLTVV.

A few counts support this clonotype. The chain recombines TRBV7-9 with TRBJ2-1; D remains ambiguous. Germline V CDR1 and CDR2: SEHNR, FQNEAQ (reference sequence). The V end lost 4 bases, the J end lost 8 bases, and 12 bases lay between the germline ends. CDR3 size: 13 residues. The CDR3 region has the DNA TGTGCCAGCAGCTCCTCCTCCTGGGATGAGCAGTTCTTC. It yields the protein CASSSSSWDEQFF.

V is TRBV11-3 and J is TRBJ2-2; 12 bases align to TRBD2. Unmatched junction bases numbered 16, after V lost 5 bases and J lost 3 bases. CDR3 size: 20 residues. The germline V gene has CDR1 SGHNT and CDR2 YENEEA. The CDR3 loop is CASSPTSGRLVVGYTGELFF. CDR3 coding DNA: TGTGCCAGCAGCCCGACTAGCGGGAGATTGGTGGTGGGGTACACCGGGGAGCTGTTTTTT.

This clonotype was counted a few times. This sequence joins TRBV9 and TRBJ2-1; tentative D call: TRBD2 (5 bases). V gave up 4 bases and J gave up 8 bases, with 10 bases separating them. The V gene's germline CDR1 is SGDLS and CDR2 YYNGEE. There are 12 residues in the CDR3. The CDR3 loop is CASSTTRDEQFF. CDR3 DNA sequence: TGTGCCAGCAGCACAACTAGGGATGAGCAGTTCTTC.

This clonotype was counted ten times or more. The chain uses TRBV18 and TRBJ2-1, with 11 bases fitting TRBD2. V gave up 3 bases and J gave up 6 bases; unmatched junction bases: 4. This CDR3 region has 15 residues. The germline CDR1 and CDR2 sequences are KGHSH and LQKENI. The CDR3 DNA reads as TGTGCCAGCTCACCTCCGGGACTAGCGGCCAATGAGCAGTTCTTC. It yields the protein CASSPPGLAANEQFF. Supplemented by reference TRBV18 and TRBJ2-1, the full variable domain reads NAGVMQNPRHLVRRRGQEARLRCSPMKGHSHVYWYRQLPEEGLKFMVYLQKENIIDESGMPKERFSAEFPKEGPSILRIQQVVRGDSAAYFCASSPPGLAANEQFFGPGTRLTVL.

This clonotype was seen only a few times. V usage is TRBV11-2 and J usage is TRBJ2-5; D remains unclear. Trimming left V 1 base short and J 0 bases short, with 6 bases between. The CDR3 covers 14 residues. Germline CDR1 is SGHAT and CDR2 is FQNNGV. CDR3 sequence reads: CASSLGGNQETQYF. DNA of the CDR3: TGTGCCAGCAGCTTAGGAGGCAACCAAGAGACCCAGTACTTC.

The DNA for the CDR3 is TGTGCCAGCAGGGAAGATCTCCGGGAGACCCAGTACTTC. Amino acids: CASREDLRETQYF. J is TRBJ2-5 and V is TRBV27, with unresolved D. CDR3 length: 13 residues. CDR1 is MNHEY and CDR2 is SMNVEV in the germline V gene (reference sequence). The V and J ends lost 6 bases and 5 bases respectively, with 13 bases between them.

J is TRBJ2-5 and V is TRBV9; TRBD2 matches at 11 bases. The CDR3 length is 16 residues. The germline CDR1 and CDR2 sequences are SGDLS and YYNGEE. Trimming at V came to 4 bases and at J to 5 bases, leaving 10 bases not matched to a gene. CDR3 nucleotides: TGTGCCAGCAGCCACAGTAGCGGGGGGGCCTTGGAGACCCAGTACTTC. It yields the protein CASSHSSGGALETQYF. The entire variable domain, with the rest obtained from reference TRBV9 and TRBJ2-5, is as follows: DSGVTQTPKHLITATGQRVTLRCSPRSGDLSVYWYQQSLDQGLQFLIQYYNGEERAKGNILERFSAQQFPDLHSELNLSSLELGDSALYFCASSHSSGGALETQYFGPGTRLLVL.

The V gene is TRBV24-1, the J gene TRBJ2-5, with 8 bases that match TRBD2. This CDR3 is built from 16 residues. CDR1 KGHDR and CDR2 SFDVKD come from the germline V gene. V lost 3 bases to trimming and J lost 3 bases; unmatched junction nucleotides: 8. The CDR3 region is CATSDPSGSGEETQYF. DNA of the CDR3: TGTGCCACCAGTGATCCGAGCGGGAGTGGGGAAGAGACCCAGTACTTC.

This clonotype has just a few counts. The chain couples TRBV27 to TRBJ2-7, with D unclear. CDR1 is MNHEY and CDR2 is SMNVEV in the germline V gene (reference sequence). V was shortened by 0 bases and J by 0 bases, with 6 bases between the two germline ends. This CDR3 region has 14 residues. DNA of the CDR3: TGTGCCAGCAGTTTATCTTGGAGCTCCTACGAGCAGTACTTC. It codes for CASSLSWSSYEQYF.

This clonotype was detected only a few times. The chain combines TRBV12-3 or TRBV12-4 with TRBJ2-3, with D maybe TRBD2 (6 bases). V lost 2 bases and J lost 4, with 13 bases in between. The CDR3 covers 15 residues. This chain's CDR3 is CASSLTLASADTQYF. CDR3 DNA: TGTGCCAGCAGTTTAACGCTAGCGTCGGCAGATACGCAGTATTTT.

In its sample, this clonotype was seen a few times. V and J are TRBV4-1 and TRBJ2-2; D may match TRBD1 or TRBD2 (5 bases each). The CDR3 sequence is 12 residues long. CDR1 is MGHRA and CDR2 is YSYEKL in the germline V gene. V shed 5 bases and J shed 10 bases, with 11 bases lying between them. CDR3 amino acids: CASSSRGLELFF. In DNA, the CDR3 is TGCGCCAGCAGCTCCCGGGGCCTGGAGCTGTTTTTT.

This clonotype was observed a few times. V and J are TRBV6-5 and TRBJ1-2; TRBD1 aligns across 7 bases. The length of the CDR3 is 14 residues. In germline, CDR1 is MNHEY, CDR2 SVGAGI. V lost 6 bases and J lost 4; bases outside the gene matches: 8. CDR3 in DNA: TGTGCCAGCAGAACCGACAGGGACTCCTATGGCTACACCTTC. Its protein is CASRTDRDSYGYTF.

The gene calls are TRBV27 and TRBJ1-1; 8 bases map to TRBD1. Germline CDR1 is MNHEY and CDR2 is SMNVEV (reference sequence). Unmatched junction bases numbered 8, after V lost 4 bases and J lost 1 base. The CDR3 runs 16 residues. In DNA, the CDR3 is TGTGCCAGCAGTTCAACTCTAGGACAGGGGAACACTGAAGCTTTCTTT. Translating it yields CASSSTLGQGNTEAFF.

The rearrangement joins TRBV4-2 to TRBJ2-5; TRBD2 matches 10 bases. The CDR3 consists of 16 residues. Germline-derived CDR1 and CDR2 are LGHNA and YNFKEQ. V trimming: 1 base; J trimming: 2 bases; junction bases outside the gene matches: 4. The CDR3 sequence is CASSQGLAGPQETQYF. DNA of the CDR3: TGTGCCAGCAGCCAAGGACTAGCGGGCCCTCAAGAGACCCAGTACTTC.

This chain joins TRBV20-1 and TRBJ2-3; TRBD2 matches 10 bases. CDR1 and CDR2 from the germline V gene are DFQATT and SNEGSKA (reference sequence). The CDR3 runs to 14 residues. Unmatched junction bases numbered 7, after V lost 5 bases and J lost 5 bases. The CDR3 DNA reads as TGCAGTGCTCTGAGCGGGGGGGCCAAAGATACGCAGTATTTT. Amino acids: CSALSGGAKDTQYF.

There are a few counts of this clonotype. The V call is TRBV7-6, the J call TRBJ2-1; TRBD2 aligns across 9 bases. Germline V gene lookup returns CDR1 SGHVS and CDR2 FNYEAQ. The CDR3 runs to 14 residues. After removal of 2 bases from V and 7 bases from J, the junction contained 3 bases not matched to a gene. The CDR3 loop reads CASSLHLAGNEQFF. The CDR3, as DNA: TGTGCCAGCAGCTTACATCTAGCGGGGAATGAGCAGTTCTTC.

This clonotype was observed once. The chain joins TRBV2 to TRBJ2-1, with D tentatively TRBD1 or TRBD2 (5 bases each). The germline CDR1 and CDR2 sequences are SNHLY and FYNNEI. V dropped 4 bases and J dropped 10 bases, with 20 bases sitting between them. The CDR3 sequence is 15 residues long. The CDR3 sequence: CASSVYPGTTREQFF. Here the CDR3 DNA reads TGTGCCAGCAGTGTCTACCCCGGGACCACACGCGAGCAGTTCTTC.